This entry concerns a single T cell receptor beta chain. The data are from a study of cytomegalovirus exposure and HLA in healthy donors. The J segment lost 9 bases and the V segment lost 6 bases, leaving 13 bases of the junction unmatched. The CDR3 extends over 15 amino acids. CDR1 and CDR2 (germline): SNHLY, FYNNEI. PCR was performed using 60 Vbeta and 13 Jbeta primers. Profiled with immunoSEQ multiplex PCR; TCRdb holds only in-frame clones, not every one. The sample has about 120,000 clones; about 69% are singletons. The sequenced material came from PBMCs. The rearrangement links TRBV2 to TRBJ2-2; 7 bases map to TRBD1. The TCR was taken from a woman aged 18-30 years in good health and CMV-seronegative. CDR3: CASRAQGVVLRELFF. The DNA of the CDR3 is TGTGCCAGCAGGGCGCAGGGGGTGGTTTTAAGGGAGCTGTTTTTT.